Each of the 16 T cell receptor beta chains below was sequenced from the same sample in a study of T cells in Graves' hyperthyroidism and ophthalmopathy. The source material, RNA transcripts, was used to amplify TCR beta CDR3 regions. An initial round of RT-PCR targeting the TCR CDR3 relied on the HTBI primer set. MiXCR, run by TCRdb on the multiplex PCR reads, gives a single entry per CDR3 protein. The repertoire includes around 190,000 distinct CDR3 sequences, over 15% of them detected once, and 25% to 30% sits in the top ten. Sequencing was carried out using blood. All receptors derive from a woman between 50 and 59 years old with Graves' hyperthyroidism.

This clonotype was recorded at least ten times. The chain combines TRBV7-2 with TRBJ2-7; TRBD1 aligns across 8 bases. V shed 5 bases and J 3 bases; nucleotides not matched to a gene: 6. Germline CDR1 is SGHTA and CDR2 is FQGNSA. This CDR3 region has 14 residues. CDR3 region: CASSIGQGLYEQYF. DNA for the CDR3: TGTGCCAGCAGCATCGGACAGGGCCTCTACGAGCAGTACTTC.

Many counts were recorded for this clonotype. This chain uses TRBV11-2 with TRBJ2-1; 8 nucleotides match TRBD2. The length of the CDR3 is 16 residues. The V gene end was trimmed by 1 base and the J gene end by 0 bases; junction bases not matched to a gene: 2. From germline, CDR1 is SGHAT and CDR2 FQNNGV. This CDR3 is CASSLAAGGSYNEQFF. The CDR3 bases are TGTGCCAGCAGCTTAGCGGCGGGGGGCTCCTACAATGAGCAGTTCTTC.

This clonotype was detected only a few times. This chain uses TRBV11-2 with TRBJ2-1; tentatively, D is TRBD1 or TRBD2 (5 bases each). Per the germline V gene, CDR1 is SGHAT and CDR2 is FQNNGV. The V end was cut by 6 bases, the J end by 5 bases, with 14 bases between. The CDR3 contains 14 residues. The CDR3 DNA reads TGTGCCAGCAGGGCCCCGGGGCCGAACAATGAGCAGTTCTTC. It translates to CASRAPGPNNEQFF.

This clonotype was detected many times. The chain combines TRBV14 with TRBJ1-1; a possible D gene is TRBD1 (6 bases). Germline lookup yields CDR1 SGHDN and CDR2 FVKESK. Trimming took off 0 bases at V and 5 bases at J, with 13 bases between the two ends. The CDR3 totals 15 residues. CDR3 sequence (DNA): TGTGCCAGCAGCCAAGATCAAGTAGGGGGAACTGAAGCTTTCTTT. Translation: CASSQDQVGGTEAFF.

At least ten counts were recorded for this clonotype. The chain is built from TRBV6-1 and TRBJ2-7; no firm D call. The ends were cut back, 2 bases at V and 3 bases at J, with 11 bases in the middle. CDR1 and CDR2 from the germline V gene are MNHNS and SASEGT. This CDR3 is built from 14 residues. The CDR3 coding sequence is TGTGCCAGCAGTGAAAACGCCGGCTACTACGAGCAGTACTTC. Residues: CASSENAGYYEQYF.

This clonotype has a handful of counts. V gene TRBV7-9 combines with J gene TRBJ1-3, with D tentatively TRBD1 (5 bases). The germline V and J ends were trimmed by 5 bases and 0 bases, with 26 bases remaining between them. This CDR3 is built from 20 residues. Germline CDR1 is SEHNR and CDR2 is FQNEAQ (reference sequence). CDR3 sequence (DNA): TGTGCCAGCAGCCACGGGACTCTACTCCCCGCTCTGGACTCTGGAAACACCATATATTTT. It is translated as CASSHGTLLPALDSGNTIYF.

This clonotype was detected ten times or more. V usage is TRBV9 and J usage is TRBJ2-2; no clear D. This CDR3 is 13 amino acids long. Trimming took 3 bases from V and 1 from J, leaving 4 bases between them. Germline V lookup: CDR1 SGDLS, CDR2 YYNGEE. The CDR3 loop reads CASSEGNTGELFF. DNA of the CDR3: TGTGCCAGCAGCGAGGGGAACACCGGGGAGCTGTTTTTT.

The chain has TRBV2 and TRBJ2-1, with 11 bases lining up with TRBD2. Trimming took 11 bases from V and 9 from J; bases not matched to a gene: 9. Germline loops: CDR1 SNHLY, CDR2 FYNNEI. The CDR3 consists of 13 residues. This CDR3 reads CAGRGLAGTEQFF. CDR3 coding DNA: TGTGCCGGGCGAGGACTAGCGGGTACTGAGCAGTTCTTC.

J is TRBJ1-1 and V is TRBV6-1; tentatively, D is TRBD1 (5 bases). The V and J ends lost 6 bases and 4 bases respectively, with 15 bases between them. Looked up from germline, CDR1 is MNHNS and CDR2 is SASEGT. The CDR3 loop spans 14 amino acids. The CDR3 sequence is CASSRSGEGTEAFF. CDR3 bases: TGTGCCAGCAGCAGATCGGGGGAGGGCACTGAAGCTTTCTTT.

This clonotype has at least ten counts. The V call is TRBV19, the J call TRBJ1-5; D is unresolved. Germline loops: CDR1 LNHDA, CDR2 SQIVND (reference sequence). CDR3 length equals 14 residues. The V end lost 4 bases, the J end lost 3 bases, and 10 bases lay between the germline ends. The CDR3 DNA is TGTGCCAGTAGTAGGAAGGGTTTCAATCAGCCCCAGCATTTT. The encoded protein is CASSRKGFNQPQHF. Full variable domain (remainder filled in from reference TRBV19 and TRBJ1-5): DGGITQSPKYLFRKEGQNVTLSCEQNLNHDAMYWYRQDPGQGLRLIYYSQIVNDFQKGDIAEGYSVSREKKESFPLTVTSAQKNPTAFYLCASSRKGFNQPQHFGDGTRLSIL.

This clonotype was seen at least ten times. CDR3: CASSATGNTEAFF. The CDR3 DNA reads as TGTGCCAGCAGCGCTACAGGGAACACTGAAGCTTTCTTT. This chain links TRBV14 with TRBJ1-1; tentative D call: TRBD1 (5 bases). The CDR3 contains 13 residues. Germline-derived CDR1 and CDR2 are SGHDN and FVKESK. Trimming cost V 5 bases and J 1 base, with 8 bases left between them.

This clonotype was counted at least ten times. The genes are TRBV3-1 and TRBJ1-1; D may be TRBD1 (6 bases). Germline loops: CDR1 LGHDT, CDR2 YNNKEL (reference sequence). The CDR3 consists of 14 residues. Trimming cost V 7 bases and J 2 bases, with 14 bases left between them. The CDR3 sequence: CASNLRQANTEAFF. Here the CDR3 DNA reads TGTGCCAGCAACCTGAGACAGGCTAACACTGAAGCTTTCTTT.

The chain couples TRBV5-6 to TRBJ1-1; D might be TRBD1 (5 bases). Trimming stripped 4 bases from V and 6 bases from J, with 16 bases between. The length of the CDR3 is 14 residues. The germline gives CDR1 SGHDT, CDR2 YYEEEE. Written as DNA, the CDR3 is TGTGCCAGCAGCCGAAGCAGATTGGGGGCTGAAGCTTTCTTT. Its protein is CASSRSRLGAEAFF.

In this sample, this clonotype turned up many times. V is TRBV29-1 and J is TRBJ1-1; 7 bases match TRBD1. This CDR3 region has 10 residues. Germline assignment: CDR1 SQVTM and CDR2 ANQGSEA. V shed 7 bases, J shed 8 bases, and the junction held 4 bases outside the gene matches. The chain's CDR3 is CSATTGEAFF. The CDR3 DNA is TGCAGCGCTACGACAGGGGAAGCTTTCTTT. Combining the CDR3 with reference TRBV29-1 and TRBJ1-1 gives the whole variable domain SAVISQKPSRDICQRGTSLTIQCQVDSQVTMMFWYRQQPGQSLTLIATANQGSEATYESGFVIDKFPISRPNLTFSTLTVSNMSPEDSSIYLCSATTGEAFFGQGTRLTVV.

This clonotype was observed at least ten times. This chain connects TRBV2 to TRBJ2-7; D is unresolved. V lost 4 bases, J lost 3 bases, and 7 bases lay in between. CDR1 and CDR2 from the germline V gene are SNHLY and FYNNEI. The CDR3 loop spans 12 amino acids. The CDR3 DNA sequence: TGTGCCAGCAGTGGTACGAACTACGAGCAGTACTTC. It translates to CASSGTNYEQYF.

In its sample, this clonotype was seen many times. This chain connects TRBV11-2 to TRBJ2-1, with TRBD1 identical over 7 bases. The V segment lost 5 bases and the J segment 6 bases; nucleotides outside the gene matches: 10. Germline V gene sequence: CDR1 SGHAT, CDR2 FQNNGV. The CDR3 is 15 amino acids. Here the CDR3 reads CASSHRRQGGNEQFF. Here the CDR3 DNA reads TGTGCCAGCAGCCACAGGAGACAGGGTGGCAATGAGCAGTTCTTC.